The clone carrying this T cell receptor beta chain appeared a few times. The antigen is unknown. Treatment: approximately nine-day PBMC culture with coronavirus spike peptide pools or control peptides (ViraFEST assay). The Oncomine TCR Beta short-read assay was what sequenced the DNA obtained from cultured CD4+ T cells. MiXCR was run by TCRdb on the PCR reads, yielding one entry per CDR3 protein. Of around 13,000 distinct CDR3 sequences in the sample, 79% were seen once. The entry originates in a study of vaccination and CD4 T cells after COVID-19. The wider study: Control cultures used a CEFX viral epitope pool, an HIV-1 Nef peptide pool, or no peptide.

This CDR3 contains 16 residues. Trimming shortened V by 6 bases and J by 6 bases, and 21 bases separated the two germline ends. Looked up from germline, CDR1 is MNHNS and CDR2 is SASEGT. Sequencing was carried out using CD4+ T cells from blood, cultured in vitro. The sequence was collected from a human donor who had recovered from COVID-19. The V and J genes are TRBV6-1 and TRBJ1-5; the D gene is possibly TRBD1 (6 bases). CDR3 nucleotide sequence: TGTGCCAGCAGCGGATGGACGGGGGGGCGAGTTCAGCCCCAGCATTTT. It specifies CASSGWTGGRVQPQHF.